Below, 24 T cell receptor beta chains from the same sample are listed, as sequenced in a study of T cell responses to AZD1222 COVID-19 vaccine. The assay was immunoSEQ multiplex PCR, and TCRdb's table has in-frame clones only and misses some. Counted here are about 180,000 clones, around 90% occurring once; the ten biggest clones make up about 24%. The sequencing used peripheral blood, collected 28 days after the second AZD1222 dose. The receptors stem from an adult who received the AZD1222 COVID-19 vaccine.

This clone was found once. The gene calls are TRBV9 and TRBJ2-1; 9 positions match TRBD1. Germline CDR1 SGDLS, CDR2 YYNGEE. The CDR3 consists of 16 residues. V trimming: 3 bases; J trimming: 0 bases; junction bases outside the gene matches: 4. The CDR3 here is CASSGTGAPSYNEQFF. The CDR3 region has the DNA TGTGCCAGCAGCGGGACAGGGGCCCCCTCCTACAATGAGCAGTTCTTC. Together with reference TRBV9 and TRBJ2-1, the CDR3 gives the full variable domain: DSGVTQTPKHLITATGQRVTLRCSPRSGDLSVYWYQQSLDQGLQFLIQYYNGEERAKGNILERFSAQQFPDLHSELNLSSLELGDSALYFCASSGTGAPSYNEQFFGPGTRLTVL.

This rearrangement joins TRBV30 to TRBJ2-4, with a weak D call TRBD2 (5 bases). Germline V gene lookup returns CDR1 GTSNPN and CDR2 SVGIG (reference sequence). This CDR3 has 16 amino acids. V gave up 3 bases and J gave up 0 bases, with 15 bases separating them. The CDR3 protein is CAWRLYNSGAKNIQYF. The CDR3 DNA reads TGTGCCTGGAGACTTTACAACAGCGGAGCCAAAAACATTCAGTACTTC.

The chain uses TRBV7-2 and TRBJ2-1; a possible D gene is TRBD2 (5 bases). The CDR3 spans 15 residues. Germline CDR1 is SGHTA and CDR2 is FQGNSA. V shed 2 bases and J shed 2 bases, with 10 bases lying between them. The CDR3 protein is CASSLMQAAYNEQFF. The CDR3 DNA is TGTGCCAGCAGCTTAATGCAAGCGGCCTACAATGAGCAGTTCTTC.

This sequence joins TRBV6-9 and TRBJ2-1, with 7 nucleotides matching TRBD1. Germline assignment: CDR1 MNHGY and CDR2 SVAAGI. Trimming at V came to 3 bases and at J to 8 bases, leaving 10 bases not matched to a gene. CDR3 size: 15 residues. The CDR3 spells CASSYPTGMLDEQFF. The CDR3 nucleotides read TGTGCCAGCAGTTACCCGACAGGGATGTTAGATGAGCAGTTCTTC.

The CDR3 loop is CASSILTSDRGLGETQYF. CDR3 in DNA: TGTGCCAGTAGTATTCTTACCTCGGACAGGGGGTTGGGAGAGACCCAGTACTTC. The chain carries TRBV19 and TRBJ2-5, with 10 bases aligning to TRBD1. The V and J ends lost 3 bases and 4 bases, in that order; junction bases with no gene match: 14. This CDR3 has 18 amino acids. Germline CDR1 is LNHDA and CDR2 is SQIVND (reference sequence).

The chain employs TRBV28 and TRBJ2-3, with 7 nucleotides matching TRBD1. Germline-derived CDR1 and CDR2 are MDHEN and SYDVKM. This CDR3 region has 19 residues. The V gene end was trimmed by 1 base and the J gene end by 2 bases; junction bases not matched to a gene: 15. The CDR3 here is CASSLLYRWGTDHTDTQYF. CDR3 nucleotides: TGTGCCAGCAGTTTATTATACCGCTGGGGGACAGACCACACAGATACGCAGTATTTT.

V gene TRBV5-6 combines with J gene TRBJ2-3; 14 positions match TRBD2. This CDR3 region has 17 residues. Looked up from germline, CDR1 is SGHDT and CDR2 is YYEEEE. Unmatched junction bases numbered 5, after V lost 4 bases and J lost 1 base. CDR3: CASSPGLAGVGTDTQYF. The CDR3 DNA sequence: TGTGCCAGCAGCCCGGGACTAGCGGGAGTTGGCACAGATACGCAGTATTTT. Using reference TRBV5-6 and TRBJ2-3 for the parts outside the CDR3, the full variable domain is DAGVTQSPTHLIKTRGQQVTLRCSPKSGHDTVSWYQQALGQGPQFIFQYYEEEERQRGNFPDRFSGHQFPNYSSELNVNALLLGDSALYLCASSPGLAGVGTDTQYFGPGTRLTVL.

This CDR3 is CASRRELAREQFF. The CDR3, as DNA: TGTGCCAGCAGGAGGGAACTAGCCAGGGAGCAGTTCTTC. The rearrangement joins TRBV6-5 to TRBJ2-1, with TRBD2 as a possible D gene (6 bases). There are 13 residues in the CDR3. Between the trimmed V and J ends, which lost 6 bases and 10 bases, there was a span of 16 bases. The germline gives CDR1 MNHEY, CDR2 SVGAGI.

The V gene is TRBV7-9, the J gene TRBJ2-3; the D gene is possibly TRBD2 (6 bases). This CDR3 contains 15 residues. Germline V gives CDR1 SEHNR, CDR2 FQNEAQ (reference sequence). The ends were cut back, 4 bases at V and 0 bases at J, with 11 bases in the middle. The CDR3 DNA reads as TGTGCCAGCAGCTCTCTGGGGGGAAGCACAGATACGCAGTATTTT. It specifies CASSSLGGSTDTQYF.

J is TRBJ2-6 and V is TRBV14; tentative D call: TRBD1 (6 bases). The length of the CDR3 is 18 residues. Per germline, CDR1 SGHDN and CDR2 FVKESK. Trimming removed 1 base at V and 3 bases at J, with 16 bases between. In nucleotides, the CDR3 is TGTGCCAGCAGCCAAGCCCCAAAATGGGGGCGTGGGGCCAACGTCCTGACTTTC. Its protein product is CASSQAPKWGRGANVLTF.

The J gene is TRBJ2-3, the V gene TRBV30, with 8 positions matching TRBD1. Per the germline V gene, CDR1 is GTSNPN and CDR2 is SVGIG (reference sequence). This CDR3 region has 15 residues. J lost 1 base, V lost 1 base, and 4 bases had no gene match. The chain's CDR3 is CAWSDVGQGTDTQYF. The DNA of the CDR3 is TGTGCCTGGAGTGATGTGGGACAGGGCACAGATACGCAGTATTTT. Combining the CDR3 with reference TRBV30 and TRBJ2-3 gives the whole variable domain SQTIHQWPATLVQPVGSPLSLECTVEGTSNPNLYWYRQAAGRGLQLLFYSVGIGQISSEVPQNLSASRPQDRQFILSSKKLLLSDSGFYLCAWSDVGQGTDTQYFGPGTRLTVL.

This chain links TRBV3-1 (or the pseudogene TRBV3-2) with TRBJ1-5; D is ambiguous. The CDR3 covers 13 residues. V lost 0 bases to trimming and J lost 9 bases, with 9 bases between them. Germline lookup yields CDR1 LGHDT and CDR2 YNNKEL (reference sequence). DNA of the CDR3: TGTGCCAGCAGCCAAGATCCCCAAGGGCCCCAGCATTTT. Amino acid sequence: CASSQDPQGPQHF.

This chain links TRBV6-5 with TRBJ1-2; D possibly corresponds to TRBD1 (6 bases). The CDR3 has 12 residues. Germline V CDR1 and CDR2: MNHEY, SVGAGI. V lost 2 bases and J lost 8, with 9 bases in between. Here the CDR3 DNA reads TGTGCCAGCAGTTACGGCAGGGGCGGCTACACCTTC. This encodes CASSYGRGGYTF.

J is TRBJ1-1 and V is TRBV3-1 (or the pseudogene TRBV3-2); 8 bases are shared with TRBD1. The CDR3 has 14 amino acids. V was clipped by 6 bases and J by 6 bases; unmatched bases: 9. CDR1 is LGHDT, CDR2 YNNKEL, per germline (reference sequence). For the CDR3, the DNA is TGTGCCAGCAGAGCGACAGGGGAAGCTGCTGAAGCTTTCTTT. This encodes CASRATGEAAEAFF.

This clone turned up a few times. The chain combines TRBV5-1 with TRBJ2-5; D is possibly TRBD1 (5 bases). The length of the CDR3 is 16 residues. Trimming shortened V by 0 bases and J by 0 bases, and 12 bases separated the two germline ends. Germline V CDR1 and CDR2: SGHRS, YFSETQ. This CDR3 reads CASSLGGRRDQETQYF. The DNA for the CDR3 is TGCGCCAGCAGCTTGGGCGGCCGCAGGGACCAAGAGACCCAGTACTTC.

The chain couples TRBV7-3 to TRBJ2-2; D is perhaps TRBD1 (5 bases). Per the germline V gene, CDR1 is SGHTA and CDR2 is FQGTGA. This CDR3 spans 15 amino acids. The V and J ends lost 2 bases and 2 bases respectively, with 9 bases between them. The CDR3 bases are TGTGCCAGCAGCTTAGTACAGGACAACACCGGGGAGCTGTTTTTT. Encoded protein: CASSLVQDNTGELFF.

This clone was detected once. The CDR3 is CAISPTSGIAKNIQYF. The CDR3 DNA sequence: TGTGCCATCAGTCCAACTAGCGGGATAGCCAAAAACATTCAGTACTTC. The gene calls are TRBV10-3 and TRBJ2-4; TRBD2 aligns across 10 bases. The length of the CDR3 is 16 residues. J was trimmed by 0 bases and V by 5 bases; bases with no gene match: 4. The germline V gene has CDR1 ENHRY and CDR2 SYGVKD.

The chain links TRBV24-1 to TRBJ2-1; the D gene is possibly TRBD2 (5 bases). The length of the CDR3 is 13 residues. Germline CDR1 reads KGHDR; CDR2 reads SFDVKD. Trimming removed 3 bases at V and 8 bases at J, with 10 bases between. The CDR3 DNA follows: TGTGCCACCAGTGATCGACGGCGGGATGAGCAGTTCTTC. Translating it yields CATSDRRRDEQFF.

The chain couples TRBV5-5 to TRBJ2-7; the D call may be TRBD1 or TRBD2 (8 bases each). The CDR3 consists of 15 residues. V lost 2 bases and J lost 3, with 15 bases in between. Germline values: CDR1 SGHKS, CDR2 YYEKEE (reference sequence). The CDR3 sequence is CASSLTGGLGYEQYF. CDR3 DNA: TGTGCCAGCAGCTTAACAGGGGGACTAGGCTACGAGCAGTACTTC.

The chain joins TRBV23-1 to TRBJ2-7; D gene unclear. TRBV23-1 is placed among ORFs of uncertain function. This CDR3 has 15 amino acids. V gave up 1 base and J gave up 7 bases, with 17 bases separating them. The DNA of the CDR3 is TGCGCCAGCAGTCAATGCGGCCAGCCCCTGATAGAGCAGTACTTC. As protein: CASSQCGQPLIEQYF.

The chain joins TRBV18 to TRBJ2-1; maybe TRBD2 (10 bases). The V end lost 4 bases, the J end lost 9 bases, and 31 bases lay between the germline ends. In germline, CDR1 is KGHSH, CDR2 LQKENI. This CDR3 region has 19 residues. The CDR3 is CASSLLLHRGLAGVGEQFF. CDR3 nucleotides: TGTGCCAGCTCACTACTTTTGCACAGGGGGCTAGCGGGAGTCGGTGAGCAGTTCTTC.

The genes are TRBV30 and TRBJ1-2; tentative D call: TRBD1 (6 bases). Trimming shortened V by 0 bases and J by 4 bases, and 15 bases separated the two germline ends. Germline V gene lookup returns CDR1 GTSNPN and CDR2 SVGIG (reference sequence). The CDR3 length is 15 residues. CDR3 amino acids: CAWSVSIKGGYGYTF. For the CDR3, the DNA is TGTGCCTGGAGTGTATCCATCAAAGGGGGCTATGGCTACACCTTC.

A word on this clone: Other DNA variants within this sample encode the same CDR3. The rearrangement uses TRBV7-3 and TRBJ2-5; TRBD2 matches at 8 bases. Germline trimming cut 5 bases from V and 7 bases from J; bases unmatched to any gene: 12. Germline lookup yields CDR1 SGHTA and CDR2 FQGTGA. This CDR3 region has 15 residues. DNA for the CDR3: TGTGCCAGCAGCCCGGGGGGGGGCGGCCCGGGGACCCAGTACTTC. This gives the protein CASSPGGGGPGTQYF.

The V call is TRBV9, the J call TRBJ2-7; 10 bases agree with TRBD2. Trimming cost V 3 bases and J 2 bases; bases outside gene matches: 5. The CDR3 runs to 15 residues. CDR1 and CDR2 from the germline V gene are SGDLS and YYNGEE. The CDR3 nucleotides are TGTGCCAGCAGCGAAACTGGACTAGCGGCCTACGAGCAGTACTTC. Amino acid sequence: CASSETGLAAYEQYF.